One sample yielded the 32 T cell receptor beta chains listed below, sequenced in a study of cytomegalovirus exposure and HLA in healthy donors. The PCR used 60 Vbeta and 13 Jbeta primers. TCRdb's table, derived via immunoSEQ multiplex PCR, lists solely in-frame clones and lacks some. The sample carries about 170,000 clones, about three quarters recorded once. The sample was PBMCs. These receptors all stem from a woman in her 30s in good health and CMV-seropositive.

The chain is built from TRBV29-1 and TRBJ1-5, with TRBD1 matching 11 bases. This CDR3 region has 17 residues. V lost 4 bases and J lost 0; bases outside the gene matches: 8. Germline values: CDR1 SQVTM, CDR2 ANQGSEA. The CDR3 sequence: CSVAGQGGPYSNQPQHF. CDR3 DNA sequence: TGCAGCGTTGCGGGACAGGGGGGCCCTTATAGCAATCAGCCCCAGCATTTT.

The chain combines TRBV9 with TRBJ2-2; TRBD2 matches 8 bases. The CDR3 length is 17 residues. J gave up 5 bases and V 4 bases, and 13 bases lay outside the gene matches. CDR1 is SGDLS, CDR2 YYNGEE, per germline. The CDR3: CASSTATGGPETGELFF. In DNA form, the CDR3 reads TGTGCCAGCAGCACCGCAACGGGAGGGCCAGAAACCGGGGAGCTGTTTTTT.

J is TRBJ1-4 and V is TRBV5-1; 9 bases fit TRBD1. The germline gives CDR1 SGHRS, CDR2 YFSETQ. After removal of 4 bases from V and 7 bases from J, the junction contained 8 bases not matched to a gene. The CDR3 is 15 residues long. The DNA for the CDR3 is TGCGCCAGCAGCCCTACCGGGACAGGGCCTGAAAAACTGTTTTTT. It encodes CASSPTGTGPEKLFF.

The V gene is TRBV5-1, the J gene TRBJ2-3, with 10 bases identical to TRBD2. This CDR3 has 15 amino acids. Unmatched junction bases numbered 9, after V lost 7 bases and J lost 4 bases. Per germline, CDR1 SGHRS and CDR2 YFSETQ. CDR3: CASLVGLAGADTQYF. CDR3 nucleotides: TGCGCCAGCCTGGTCGGTCTAGCGGGAGCAGATACGCAGTATTTT.

The CDR3 reads CASSKLTSAEQYF. The CDR3 DNA sequence: TGTGCCAGCAGCAAACTTACTAGCGCCGAGCAGTACTTC. The rearrangement uses TRBV7-9 and TRBJ2-7, with 7 positions matching TRBD2. The V gene's germline CDR1 is SEHNR and CDR2 FQNEAQ (reference sequence). The CDR3 consists of 13 residues. After removal of 5 bases from V and 6 bases from J, the junction contained 7 bases not matched to a gene.

The V and J genes are TRBV11-3 and TRBJ2-3; the D is unclear. Trimming removed 0 bases at V and 3 bases at J, with 7 bases between. The CDR3 covers 14 residues. The V gene's germline CDR1 is SGHNT and CDR2 YENEEA. The CDR3 DNA follows: TGTGCCAGCAGCTTAGACAGGTGGACAGATACGCAGTATTTT. Amino acids: CASSLDRWTDTQYF.

The chain has TRBV9 and TRBJ2-5; weak D call: TRBD2 (6 bases). V was shortened by 1 base and J by 1 base, with 11 bases between the two germline ends. Germline V gene lookup returns CDR1 SGDLS and CDR2 YYNGEE. This CDR3 region has 15 residues. The CDR3 spells CASSVWDSGQETQYF. The CDR3 DNA reads as TGTGCCAGCAGCGTATGGGATAGCGGCCAAGAGACCCAGTACTTC.

The chain has TRBV7-3 and TRBJ2-2; 13 positions agree with TRBD2. Germline V gene sequence: CDR1 SGHTA, CDR2 FQGTGA. This CDR3 has 16 amino acids. The ends lost 5 bases at V and 10 bases at J; junction bases unmatched: 10. CDR3 sequence reads: CASSPKLAGGPEELFF. In DNA, the CDR3 is TGTGCCAGCAGCCCTAAACTAGCGGGAGGGCCAGAGGAGCTGTTTTTT.

This clone has a handful of counts. This chain links TRBV11-3 with TRBJ2-7; D uncertain. The germline CDR1 and CDR2 sequences are SGHNT and YENEEA. Trimming left V 4 bases short and J 3 bases short, with 13 bases between. The CDR3 runs to 14 residues. Here the CDR3 DNA reads TGTGCCAGCAGCTATGTAGGTAGCAGCTACGAGCAGTACTTC. It codes for CASSYVGSSYEQYF.

The chain is built from TRBV7-2 and TRBJ2-1, with a weak D call TRBD2 (5 bases). The ends were cut back, 2 bases at V and 8 bases at J, with 10 bases in the middle. The CDR3 has 13 amino acids. CDR1 SGHTA and CDR2 FQGNSA come from the germline V gene. CDR3 bases: TGTGCCAGCAGCTTACATGGGAGCGATGAGCAGTTCTTC. This encodes CASSLHGSDEQFF.

V and J are TRBV5-3 and TRBJ2-7; 9 positions agree with TRBD2. TRBV5-3 is labeled an ORF, and its function is uncertain. This CDR3 is 15 amino acids long. V shed 4 bases and J 9 bases; nucleotides not matched to a gene: 14. The CDR3 DNA is TGTGCCAGAAGCACCGTGGGCGGGAGGGCAGACGGGCAGTACTTC. This encodes CARSTVGGRADGQYF.

The rearrangement links TRBV30 to TRBJ2-7; TRBD1 might be the D (5 bases). The CDR3 is 14 residues long. CDR1 GTSNPN and CDR2 SVGIG come from the germline V gene (reference sequence). The ends were cut back, 3 bases at V and 1 base at J, with 13 bases in the middle. The CDR3 DNA follows: TGTGCCTGGAGGGCCCCTAGACAGTCCTACGAGCAGTACTTC. This gives the protein CAWRAPRQSYEQYF.

The V gene is TRBV2, the J gene TRBJ2-1; 7 bases fit TRBD2. The CDR3 has 14 amino acids. The V segment lost 10 bases and the J segment 6 bases; nucleotides outside the gene matches: 12. CDR1 and CDR2 (germline): SNHLY, FYNNEI. Written as DNA, the CDR3 is TGTGCCACCCGGAGACTAGCAGGGATCAATGAGCAGTTCTTC. Its protein is CATRRLAGINEQFF.

V is TRBV7-2 and J is TRBJ2-7; 7 nucleotides align to TRBD2. The CDR3 runs 14 residues. Germline CDR1 and CDR2: SGHTA and FQGNSA. With 5 bases clipped from V and 0 bases from J, the junction kept 4 bases outside the gene matches. The CDR3 reads CASSPRTSSYEQYF. The CDR3 nucleotides read TGTGCCAGCAGCCCACGGACTAGCTCCTACGAGCAGTACTTC. The variable domain in full, with the rest retrieved from reference TRBV7-2 and TRBJ2-7, is GAGVSQSPSNKVTEKGKDVELRCDPISGHTALYWYRQSLGQGLEFLIYFQGNSAPDKSGLPSDRFSAERTGGSVSTLTIQRTQQEDSAVYLCASSPRTSSYEQYFGPGTRLTVT.

This clone was seen just once. The J gene is TRBJ2-7, the V gene TRBV7-9; D possibly corresponds to TRBD2 (6 bases). The CDR3 extends over 15 amino acids. Trimming stripped 3 bases from V and 2 bases from J, with 14 bases between. In germline, CDR1 is SEHNR, CDR2 FQNEAQ (reference sequence). Here the CDR3 reads CASSLSASATYEQYF. The CDR3 coding sequence is TGTGCCAGCAGCTTGAGTGCTAGCGCCACCTACGAGCAGTACTTC.

This rearrangement joins TRBV5-8 to TRBJ2-3, with TRBD2 identical over 13 bases. Looked up from germline, CDR1 is SGHTS and CDR2 is YDEGEE. CDR3 length: 16 amino acids. V lost 5 bases and J lost 3; bases outside the gene matches: 6. CDR3 loop: CASRSGTSGITDTQYF. For the CDR3, the DNA is TGTGCCAGCAGATCTGGGACTAGCGGGATTACAGATACGCAGTATTTT.

The chain is built from TRBV27 and TRBJ2-1; a weak D match, TRBD1 (6 bases). CDR1 is MNHEY and CDR2 is SMNVEV in the germline V gene (reference sequence). The V end lost 2 bases, the J end lost 9 bases, and 17 bases lay between the germline ends. CDR3 length: 15 amino acids. CDR3 in DNA: TGTGCCAGCAGTTTAAGGAGCATCTTAGGGGGTGAGCAGTTCTTC. As protein: CASSLRSILGGEQFF.

This chain joins TRBV4-3 and TRBJ2-7, with 10 bases lining up with TRBD1. This CDR3 spans 15 amino acids. The germline gives CDR1 LGHNA, CDR2 YSLEER. Germline trimming cut 2 bases from V and 6 bases from J; bases unmatched to any gene: 7. CDR3 region: CASSQFLGQGSEQYF. CDR3 coding DNA: TGCGCCAGCAGCCAATTCCTGGGACAGGGGTCCGAGCAGTACTTC.

This clone was seen a handful of times. This chain links TRBV11-2 with TRBJ2-7; maybe TRBD1 (5 bases). V lost 0 bases and J 2 bases, leaving 5 bases between the germline ends. CDR1 is SGHAT and CDR2 is FQNNGV in the germline V gene. CDR3 length: 13 residues. The CDR3 region has the DNA TGTGCCAGCAGCTTAGAGGGGCCCTACGAGCAGTACTTC. It translates to CASSLEGPYEQYF.

This clone was recorded a few times. The chain links TRBV6-5 to TRBJ2-7; 10 bases agree with TRBD1. Germline-derived CDR1 and CDR2 are MNHEY and SVGAGI. The V segment lost 6 bases and the J segment 3 bases; nucleotides outside the gene matches: 8. CDR3 length: 15 amino acids. The CDR3 region has the DNA TGTGCCAGCAGCTCCGGGACAGGGGAAGGCTACGAGCAGTACTTC. This sequence encodes CASSSGTGEGYEQYF.

V and J are TRBV13 and TRBJ2-2; no definite D call. This CDR3 is 13 amino acids long. Trimming left V 7 bases short and J 6 bases short, with 12 bases between. Germline V gene data show CDR1 as PRHDT and CDR2 as FYEKMQ (reference sequence). CDR3 region: CASIPPGPGELFF. The CDR3 DNA reads as TGTGCCAGCATCCCCCCGGGTCCCGGGGAGCTGTTTTTT.

This clone appeared a single time. The chain joins TRBV11-2 to TRBJ2-7, with 8 nucleotides matching TRBD2. The length of the CDR3 is 18 residues. The V and J ends lost 0 bases and 0 bases, in that order; junction bases with no gene match: 10. Germline values: CDR1 SGHAT, CDR2 FQNNGV. CDR3 sequence: CASSLDPPTSGLSYEQYF. CDR3 DNA sequence: TGTGCCAGCAGCTTAGACCCGCCAACTAGCGGACTCTCCTACGAGCAGTACTTC.

Here the CDR3 DNA reads TGTGCCAGCAGTTTCCGGGATGGGCCCTACGAGCAGTACTTC. Amino acids: CASSFRDGPYEQYF. V usage is TRBV27 and J usage is TRBJ2-5, with D possibly being TRBD2 (5 bases). The J call is doubtful: the DNA matches TRBJ2-7 better. The CDR3 covers 14 residues. The germline CDR1 and CDR2 sequences are MNHEY and SMNVEV (reference sequence).

The chain carries TRBV18 and TRBJ2-5, with 8 positions matching TRBD1. The CDR3 length is 14 residues. Trimming cost V 2 bases and J 2 bases; bases outside gene matches: 1. Germline V gives CDR1 KGHSH, CDR2 LQKENI. The CDR3 loop is CASSPGTGQETQYF. CDR3 nucleotide sequence: TGTGCCAGCTCACCAGGGACAGGACAAGAGACCCAGTACTTC.

The chain combines TRBV7-2 with TRBJ1-5; TRBD1 is a possible D gene (6 bases). This CDR3 is built from 15 residues. In germline, CDR1 is SGHTA, CDR2 FQGNSA. V was clipped by 1 base and J by 7 bases, with 14 bases between them. This CDR3 is CASSLGSGQPQPQHF. CDR3 nucleotide sequence: TGTGCCAGCAGCTTAGGATCAGGACAGCCGCAGCCCCAGCATTTT. Looking up the rest from reference TRBV7-2 and TRBJ1-5 gives the full variable domain: GAGVSQSPSNKVTEKGKDVELRCDPISGHTALYWYRQSLGQGLEFLIYFQGNSAPDKSGLPSDRFSAERTGGSVSTLTIQRTQQEDSAVYLCASSLGSGQPQPQHFGDGTRLSIL.

This clone was counted a few times. V is TRBV7-3 and J is TRBJ2-2; 8 bases line up with TRBD2. CDR3 length equals 15 residues. Trimming removed 5 bases from V and 3 bases from J; junction bases left unmatched: 5. Germline V lookup: CDR1 SGHTA, CDR2 FQGTGA. DNA of the CDR3: TGTGCCAGCAGCGCCACTAGCGGACACACCGGGGAGCTGTTTTTT. It is translated as CASSATSGHTGELFF.

The chain uses TRBV4-2 and TRBJ1-4; 11 positions match TRBD1. The CDR3 spans 17 residues. Germline values: CDR1 LGHNA, CDR2 YNFKEQ. The trim removed 1 base at V and 5 bases at J, leaving 6 bases unmatched. The CDR3 reads CASSQGNRDRGNEKLFF. The CDR3 coding sequence is TGTGCCAGCAGCCAAGGCAACCGGGACAGGGGGAATGAAAAACTGTTTTTT.

The chain recombines TRBV23-1 with TRBJ2-7; D unresolved. TRBV23-1 is an ORF, and what it does is uncertain. The CDR3 is 12 amino acids. V was pared by 8 bases and J by 4 bases, with 12 bases between. CDR3 loop: CASDPSRYEQYF. In DNA form, the CDR3 reads TGCGCCAGCGACCCCTCGAGGTACGAGCAGTACTTC.

The CDR3 protein is CASSLGIGGINYGYTF. Here the CDR3 DNA reads TGCGCCAGCAGCTTGGGCATTGGGGGGATTAACTATGGCTACACCTTC. V is TRBV5-1 and J is TRBJ1-2; D is perhaps TRBD1 (5 bases). Germline V gives CDR1 SGHRS, CDR2 YFSETQ. The V end was cut by 0 bases, the J end by 1 base, with 13 bases between. The CDR3 sequence is 16 residues long.

The genes are TRBV6-5 and TRBJ2-2; D unclear. V lost 4 bases, J lost 2 bases, and 5 bases lay in between. Germline CDR1 is MNHEY and CDR2 is SVGAGI. The CDR3 is 13 residues long. CDR3 sequence (DNA): TGTGCCAGCAGTTCCGTCAACACCGGGGAGCTGTTTTTT. This codes for CASSSVNTGELFF.

V and J are TRBV30 and TRBJ2-6, with D possibly being TRBD2 (5 bases). The ends were cut back, 2 bases at V and 0 bases at J, with 11 bases in the middle. The CDR3 runs 16 residues. Germline CDR1 and CDR2: GTSNPN and SVGIG (reference sequence). The CDR3 reads CAWSSPGTSGANVLTF. The CDR3 DNA is TGTGCCTGGAGTTCACCGGGAACCTCTGGGGCCAACGTCCTGACTTTC.

V gene TRBV28 combines with J gene TRBJ2-5; D call uncertain. The end of the DNA is better explained by TRBJ2-7, so the J call may be wrong. The germline V gene encodes CDR1 MDHEN and CDR2 SYDVKM. The CDR3 consists of 12 residues. The CDR3 is CASSPLTYEQYF. The DNA for the CDR3 is TGTGCCAGCAGTCCCCTCACCTACGAGCAGTACTTC.